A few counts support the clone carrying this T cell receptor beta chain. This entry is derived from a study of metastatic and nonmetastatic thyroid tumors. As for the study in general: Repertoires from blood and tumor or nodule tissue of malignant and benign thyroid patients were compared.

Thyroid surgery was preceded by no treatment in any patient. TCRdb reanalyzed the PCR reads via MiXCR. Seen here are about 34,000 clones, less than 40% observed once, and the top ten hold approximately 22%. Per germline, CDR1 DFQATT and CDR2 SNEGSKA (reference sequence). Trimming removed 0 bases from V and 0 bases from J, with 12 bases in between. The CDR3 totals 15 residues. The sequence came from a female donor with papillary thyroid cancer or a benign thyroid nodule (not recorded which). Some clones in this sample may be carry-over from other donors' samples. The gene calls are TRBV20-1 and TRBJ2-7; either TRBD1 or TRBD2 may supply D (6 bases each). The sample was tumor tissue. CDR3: CSARDQGTFSYEQYF. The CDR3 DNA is TGCAGTGCTAGAGATCAGGGGACTTTCTCCTACGAGCAGTACTTC.